Shown below are 3 T cell receptor beta chains from a single sample sequenced in a study of cytomegalovirus exposure and HLA in healthy donors (dated by TCRdb to 2016 to 2017). Receptor amplification or capture employed the immunoSEQ multiplex PCR assay. A mixture of 60 forward primers for TCR Vbeta segments and 13 reverse primers for TCR Jbeta segments was used in the multiplex PCR. In its TCRdb copy, this immuneACCESS table keeps in-frame sequences only and misses some clones. Where compared with another copy, unresolved V genes explain less than half of these, and the others have no known cause. The sample yields 150,000 or so clones; 73% were counted once. The ten largest clones represent 1.5% to 2% of the sample. Material for sequencing was PBMCs. The receptors derive from a woman aged 18 to 35 in good health and CMV-seronegative.

This chain links TRBV6-5 with TRBJ1-2, with D uncertain. The V end lost 5 bases, the J end lost 5 bases, and 12 bases lay between the germline ends. Per the germline V gene, CDR1 is MNHEY and CDR2 is SVGAGI. The CDR3 has 13 residues. CDR3 loop: CASSDIKEYGYTF. CDR3 nucleotide sequence: TGTGCCAGCAGTGATATAAAGGAGTATGGCTACACCTTC.

This clone was seen a single time. The chain recombines TRBV28 with TRBJ1-4; D is undetermined. Germline CDR1 and CDR2: MDHEN and SYDVKM. This CDR3 contains 13 residues. Trimming took 6 bases from V and 7 from J, leaving 12 bases between them. CDR3 sequence: CASRPQLFEKLFF. In nucleotides, the CDR3 is TGTGCCAGCAGGCCTCAACTATTTGAAAAACTGTTTTTT.

The chain combines TRBV7-2 with TRBJ1-2; D remains unclear. The V gene's germline CDR1 is SGHTA and CDR2 FQGNSA. The V end was cut by 5 bases, the J end by 7 bases, with 8 bases between. The CDR3 consists of 11 residues. CDR3 nucleotides: TGTGCCAGCAGCCCGGGGTTTGGCTACACCTTC. Translated, it gives CASSPGFGYTF.